These 5 T cell receptor beta chains were sequenced from one sample in a study of CD8+ T cells in alopecia areata. Treatment here: oral pan-JAK inhibitor, 5-10 mg twice daily. In each case, RNA was isolated and then reverse transcribed into cDNA as the sequencing template. This table comes from immunoSEQ multiplex PCR, and its TCRdb copy is limited to in-frame clones, with some not included. In the table there are about 120,000 clones, 53% of which are singletons. The sample in question was CD4+ T cells sorted from blood, obtained at week 4, from a patient treated with tofacitinib. The receptors were gathered from a human donor with alopecia areata.

In DNA form, the CDR3 reads TGTGCCAGCAGTTCCCCGGCTAGCGGGGGTCACGATACGCAGTATTTT. The encoded protein is CASSSPASGGHDTQYF. This chain uses TRBV28 with TRBJ2-3, with 10 bases that match TRBD2. V trimming: 4 bases; J trimming: 6 bases; junction bases outside the gene matches: 10. The CDR3 is made up of 16 amino acids. Germline CDR1 MDHEN, CDR2 SYDVKM.

The chain couples TRBV5-1 to TRBJ1-4, with 8 nucleotides matching TRBD1. The germline CDR1 and CDR2 sequences are SGHRS and YFSETQ. CDR3 length: 15 residues. V gave up 4 bases and J gave up 2 bases; unmatched junction bases: 4. The CDR3 spells CASSNTGGTNEKLFF. Written as DNA, the CDR3 is TGCGCCAGCAGCAACACAGGGGGGACTAATGAAAAACTGTTTTTT.

This clone was detected only a few times. This chain links TRBV15 with TRBJ2-5; TRBD2 matches at 9 bases. V shed 1 base and J 4 bases; nucleotides not matched to a gene: 4. From germline, CDR1 is LNHNV and CDR2 YYDKDF (reference sequence). The CDR3 covers 15 residues. The CDR3 spells CATSRGRGGVETQYF. As DNA, the CDR3 is TGTGCCACCAGCAGAGGCCGCGGGGGGGTAGAGACCCAGTACTTC.

The table lists this clone with a count of one. The chain's CDR3 is CASSSTRTVLNTEAFF. The CDR3 DNA sequence: TGTGCCAGCAGTTCCACTCGGACAGTCCTGAACACTGAAGCTTTCTTT. The chain is built from TRBV6-5 and TRBJ1-1; possible D gene TRBD1, 6 bases. Germline CDR1 MNHEY, CDR2 SVGAGI. With 4 bases removed from V and 0 bases from J, the gap between germline ends came to 15 bases. The CDR3 sequence is 16 residues long.

This clone has just a few counts. The V call is TRBV29-1, the J call TRBJ2-3; possibly TRBD1 or TRBD2 for D (5 bases each). Deletions cut 7 bases from V and 6 bases from J, with 8 bases between. Germline values: CDR1 SQVTM, CDR2 ANQGSEA. The CDR3 runs to 10 residues. The CDR3 is CSGGEDTQYF. The CDR3 DNA is TGCAGCGGAGGGGAGGATACGCAGTATTTT.